The entry that follows covers one T cell receptor (beta chain) sequence. This entry comes from a study of shared clonotypes between healthy human individuals. Study at large: The plates for each donor numbered three CD4 naive, three CD4 memory, two CD8 naive and one CD8 memory.

TCRdb keeps only in-frame clones here, not all; method: immunoSEQ multiplex PCR. The sample lists approximately 110,000 clones, around 64% occurring once. CDR1 SGHVS and CDR2 FNYEAQ come from the germline V gene. With V trimmed by 4 bases and J by 6 bases, 15 bases remained unmatched. The CDR3 is made up of 17 amino acids. The chain combines TRBV7-6 with TRBJ2-3; 8 nucleotides match TRBD1. The sequence came from a woman in her twenties or thirties in good health. The sequencing input was memory CD8+ T cells sorted from blood. The subset was: CD45RO+ cells pooled with CCR7-negative TemRA cells. CDR3 in DNA: TGTGCCAGCAGCTCCCGGACAGGGCGAGAGGGAAGGGATACGCAGTATTTT. It translates to CASSSRTGREGRDTQYF.